The entry that follows covers one T cell receptor beta chain sequence. No antigen is known for it. Axillary draining lymph nodes of breast cancer patients supplied the node samples. This record belongs to a study of breast tumors, draining lymph nodes, adjacent tissues. The study's findings and limits: Tumor repertoires ranked between lymph nodes and nontumor tissue in diversity, with V and J gene preferences. Tumor and nontumor repertoires were significantly more similar in luminal-like than in basal-like breast cancer. Data only fit, rather than demonstrated, lymph node origin of most tumor T cells.

TCRdb reprocessed the multiplex PCR reads via MiXCR and lists one record per CDR3 protein. The sample carries roughly 130,000 distinct CDR3 sequences, about 31% recorded once. Germline lookup yields CDR1 SQVTM and CDR2 ANQGSEA. V was shortened by 7 bases and J by 8 bases, with 13 bases between the two germline ends. The CDR3 loop spans 11 amino acids. Sample: axillary lymph node tissue. The chain links TRBV29-1 to TRBJ2-3, with D uncertain. This clonotype originated in a female donor with breast cancer. Some clones in this sample may be carry-over from other donors' samples. This chain's CDR3 is CSGRVAGTQYF. The CDR3 DNA reads as TGCAGCGGACGAGTAGCAGGTACGCAGTATTTT.